This is a list of T cell receptor beta chains from one sample in a study of blood T cell repertoires in COVID-19. Libraries were prepared by immunoSEQ multiplex PCR; TCRdb keeps only in-frame clonotypes and omits some of them. The table records roughly 200,000 clones, about 84% of them present only once. Specimen: peripheral blood. All receptors derive from a person aged 65-85 years with COVID-19, enrolled during active disease. Each CDR3 is given with its conserved first and last residue. A D gene is named only where the DNA matches it firmly. Clone sizes are given selectively: once, few, many, or a class where the clone is expanded.

size	D	V	J	DNA	CDR3
-	-	TRBV7-3	TRBJ1-1	TGTGCCAGCAGCTTATCCAGGGTGAACACTGAAGCTTTCTTT	CASSLSRVNTEAFF
-	-	TRBV10-2	TRBJ2-7	TGCGCCAGCGGAAGATCGGAGGACTACGAGCAGTACTTC	CASGRSEDYEQYF
many	-	TRBV7-5	TRBJ1-5	TGTGTCAGAAGCTTAGACAGGGGTAAGATTCAGCCCCAGCATTTT	CVRSLDRGKIQPQHF
once	-	TRBV5-1	TRBJ1-5	TGCGCCAGCAGCTTGACAGGGATGGGCAATCAGCCCCAGCATTTT	CASSLTGMGNQPQHF
many	-	TRBV10-3	TRBJ1-3	TGTGCCATCAGTGAGTCGGGACTCTCTCCCTCGGGTGGAAACACCATATATTTT	CAISESGLSPSGGNTIYF
once	TRBD1	TRBV6-1	TRBJ1-5	TGTGCCAGCAGGGAGACAGGGGCTGATCAGCCCCAGCATTTT	CASRETGADQPQHF
once	TRBD1	TRBV7-9	TRBJ1-1	TGTGCCAGCAGCTCTGGGACAGGGAGCACTGAAGCTTTCTTT	CASSSGTGSTEAFF
-	-	TRBV7-2	TRBJ2-5	TGTGCCAGCAGCCTGAAAAGAGGGGAGACCCAGTACTTC	CASSLKRGETQYF
-	TRBD1	TRBV10-3	TRBJ1-2	TGTGCCATCAGTGAGGTGGGACAGGGAAATAGGGGCTATGGCTACACCTTC	CAISEVGQGNRGYGYTF
-	-	TRBV24-1	TRBJ2-1	TGTGCCACCAGTGATGGTAGTTACAATGAGCAGTTCTTC	CATSDGSYNEQFF
-	-	TRBV6-6	TRBJ1-1	TGTGCCAGCAGTGCCCGACAGAGAGCCAACACTGAAGCTTTCTTT	CASSARQRANTEAFF
-	-	TRBV24-1	TRBJ1-2	TGTGCCACCAGTGATTCGAGCGGGGGGCAGGCGTATGGCTACACCTTC	CATSDSSGGQAYGYTF
few	TRBD1	TRBV29-1	TRBJ1-1	TGCAGCGTCCCCGGGACAGGGCCTCTGAACACTGAAGCTTTCTTT	CSVPGTGPLNTEAFF
-	-	TRBV3-1/TRBV3-2	TRBJ1-5	TGTGCCAGCAGCCAAGATATCAATCAGCCCCAGCATTTT	CASSQDINQPQHF
-	TRBD1	TRBV4-3	TRBJ2-2	TGCGCCAGCTCGCGGACAGGGGGCGGGGTGGGACCGAACACCGGGGAGCTGTTTTTT	CASSRTGGGVGPNTGELFF
-	-	TRBV11-3	TRBJ1-1	TGTGCCAGCAGCAGCACAGGGCGCACTGAAGCTTTCTTT	CASSSTGRTEAFF
-	-	TRBV7-2	TRBJ1-5	TGTGCCAGCAGCTTAGTCAGGGATCAGCCCCAGCATTTT	CASSLVRDQPQHF
-	TRBD1	TRBV5-1	TRBJ1-2	TGCGCCAGCAGCACGGGGACAGGGGGGATTGATGGCTACACCTTC	CASSTGTGGIDGYTF
-	TRBD1	TRBV10-1	TRBJ1-2	TGCGCCAGCAGTGAAGAGGACAGGGTATTGGGCTACACCTTC	CASSEEDRVLGYTF
-	-	TRBV28	TRBJ2-7	TGTGCCAGCAGTTTATCAGGCCCGAACTACGAGCAGTACTTC	CASSLSGPNYEQYF
few	-	TRBV5-6	TRBJ2-5	TGTGCCGGGAGGTCAGGGAGGACAGAGACCCAGTACTTC	CAGRSGRTETQYF
-	TRBD2	TRBV3-1/TRBV3-2	TRBJ2-1	TGTGCCAGCAGCCTAGTAGCGGGGGGGCCCTCCTACAATGAGCAGTTCTTC	CASSLVAGGPSYNEQFF
once	TRBD1	TRBV9	TRBJ2-5	TGTGCCAGCAGCGTAAGGACAGGGGGTGGGGAGACCCAGTACTTC	CASSVRTGGGETQYF
-	TRBD2	TRBV15	TRBJ2-1	TGTGCCACCAGCAGAGAACTTGGGACGGGAGGAGAATACAATGAGCAGTTCTTC	CATSRELGTGGEYNEQFF
-	-	TRBV18	TRBJ2-1	TGTGCCAGCTCACCAGTTCCCAAGGGGTCCTACAATGAGCAGTTCTTC	CASSPVPKGSYNEQFF
-	TRBD1	TRBV7-2	TRBJ2-7	TGTGCCAGCAGCTCACGACAGGGACCCTACGAGCAGTACTTC	CASSSRQGPYEQYF
-	TRBD1	TRBV15	TRBJ1-1	TGTGCCACCAGCTCCCGGGACAGGGGCACTGAAGCTTTCTTT	CATSSRDRGTEAFF
once	-	TRBV6-1	TRBJ1-6	TGTGCCAGCAGTGACAGGGATGGCTCACCCCTCCACTTT	CASSDRDGSPLHF
few	-	TRBV19	TRBJ1-1	TGTGCCAGTAGATTGCAGGGAGGGACTGAAGCTTTCTTT	CASRLQGGTEAFF
-	TRBD1	TRBV7-3	TRBJ2-7	TGTGCCAGCAGCTTGGGACAGGGAGGCGAGCAGTACTTC	CASSLGQGGEQYF
few	-	TRBV5-1	TRBJ1-6	TGCGCCAGCAGGGAGGCTGTCGACGATTCACCCCTCCACTTT	CASREAVDDSPLHF
-	TRBD1	TRBV7-3	TRBJ2-2	TGTGCCAGCAGCTTAATCGCCCGACAGGGAGCGACCGGGGAGCTGTTTTTT	CASSLIARQGATGELFF
-	-	TRBV4-1	TRBJ2-3	TGCGCCAGCAGCCAAGGGGTAAACGACAACACAGATACGCAGTATTTT	CASSQGVNDNTDTQYF
-	-	TRBV9	TRBJ2-2	TGTGCCAGCAGCCCCTGGAAGCTTGGTGGGCCAACCTTGAACACCGGGGAGCTGTTTTTT	CASSPWKLGGPTLNTGELFF
-	-	TRBV7-8	TRBJ1-6	TGTGCCAGCAGCTTCGGACAGTTAAAAAATTCACCCCTCCACTTT	CASSFGQLKNSPLHF
-	TRBD1	TRBV6-4	TRBJ1-5	TGTGCCAGCCCGGGACAGCGTAGCAATCAGCCCCAGCATTTT	CASPGQRSNQPQHF
-	TRBD1	TRBV6-2/TRBV6-3	TRBJ2-7	TGTGCCAGCAGTTCGTCTACAGGGGTCGCGACGAGGGAGCAGTACTTC	CASSSSTGVATREQYF
-	TRBD1	TRBV6-6	TRBJ2-5	TGTGCCAGCAGTTACTCCGGGACAGGGATTCAAGAGACCCAGTACTTC	CASSYSGTGIQETQYF
-	TRBD1	TRBV19	TRBJ2-7	TGTGCCAGTAGCACTCCGGGACAGCACCTGTTCGAGCAGTACTTC	CASSTPGQHLFEQYF
-	-	TRBV14	TRBJ2-6	TGTGCCAGCAGCCAAGATCGTTCCTCTGGGGCCAACGTCCTGACTTTC	CASSQDRSSGANVLTF
few	TRBD2	TRBV6-2/TRBV6-3	TRBJ2-5	TGTGCCAGCAGTTACGCTTCGCCTGGCGGGGGCCAAGAGACCCAGTACTTC	CASSYASPGGGQETQYF
-	TRBD1	TRBV11-1	TRBJ1-6	TGTGCCAGCAGCTTACGGACAGGCTTCACCCTCCACTTT	CASSLRTGFTLHF
-	TRBD2	TRBV27	TRBJ2-7	TGTGCCAGCAGTTTATTAGCTAGCGGGAGATACGAGCAGTACTTC	CASSLLASGRYEQYF
once	TRBD1	TRBV6-5	TRBJ1-5	TGTGCCAGCAGTATGGGACAGGGGAGAAGTCAGCCCCAGCATTTT	CASSMGQGRSQPQHF
few	-	TRBV4-3	TRBJ1-5	TGCGCCAGCAGCCAAGTAAGGGGACAATCCCAGCATTTT	CASSQVRGQSQHF
-	-	TRBV2	TRBJ1-3	TGTGCCAGCAGTGAAGTAAGAGGGTTCGCGTCTGGAAACACCATATATTTT	CASSEVRGFASGNTIYF
once	-	TRBV7-9	TRBJ1-4	TGTGCCAGCAGCTTAGAGGGCGGGAATAATGAAAAACTGTTTTTT	CASSLEGGNNEKLFF
-	-	TRBV13	TRBJ2-2	TGTGCCAGCGCTCTAAGCGGGGAGCTGTTTTTT	CASALSGELFF
-	TRBD2	TRBV9	TRBJ2-7	TGTGCCAGCAGCGCCGCGGGAGAAGGTTATGAGCAGTACTTC	CASSAAGEGYEQYF
-	-	TRBV28	TRBJ2-5	TGTGCCAGCGAAAGGACAGCCAAGGAGACCCAGTACTTC	CASERTAKETQYF
few	TRBD1	TRBV19	TRBJ2-7	TGTGCCAGTAGTATGGTACAGGGGAGCTCCGAGCAGTACTTC	CASSMVQGSSEQYF
-	-	TRBV5-5	TRBJ1-5	TGTGCCAGCAGCTTGCGAGGCAATCAGCCCCAGCATTTT	CASSLRGNQPQHF
-	TRBD1	TRBV11-2	TRBJ1-4	TGTGCCAGCAGCCGGACAGGGCGTAATGAAAAACTGTTTTTT	CASSRTGRNEKLFF